These T cell receptor beta chains were read from a single sample in a study of CD8 T cells in Susac syndrome. MiXCR was run by TCRdb on the immunoSEQ multiplex PCR reads, yielding one entry per CDR3 protein. The sample includes around 80,000 distinct CDR3 sequences, over 75% of them seen just once. Input material: CD8+ T cells from PBMCs. These receptors were taken from a human donor with multiple sclerosis. Each CDR3 is given with its conserved first and last residue. D genes are given only for firm matches. A row's size may be missing; if present it is once, few, many or a size class.

j_gene: TRBJ1-1
abundance: -
d_gene: -
v_gene: TRBV29-1
CDR3nt: TGCAGCGTTGACCGGGGAGAGGGCACTGAAGCTTTCTTT
CDR3aa: CSVDRGEGTEAFF

j_gene: TRBJ2-7
abundance: few
d_gene: -
v_gene: TRBV27
CDR3nt: TGTGCCAGCAGTCCCCCCGGAAACGTACCTATCTACGAGCAGTACTTC
CDR3aa: CASSPPGNVPIYEQYF

j_gene: TRBJ2-1
abundance: -
d_gene: -
v_gene: TRBV12-3/TRBV12-4
CDR3nt: TGTGCCAGCAGGGCGGAGGGCCACTACAATGAGCAGTTCTTC
CDR3aa: CASRAEGHYNEQFF

j_gene: TRBJ1-5
abundance: -
d_gene: TRBD1
v_gene: TRBV12-3/TRBV12-4
CDR3nt: TGTGCCAGCAGTTCACCGGGACAGGGAGGTGGGGATCAGCCCCAGCATTTT
CDR3aa: CASSSPGQGGGDQPQHF

j_gene: TRBJ2-7
abundance: -
d_gene: -
v_gene: TRBV27
CDR3nt: TGTGCCAGCAGTTTATCTGCCGGGGATCCTTACGAGCAGTACTTC
CDR3aa: CASSLSAGDPYEQYF

j_gene: TRBJ2-1
abundance: once
d_gene: -
v_gene: TRBV7-6
CDR3nt: TGTGCCACGCGGGACTCCGTGGGGTGGGGCGAGCAGTTCTTC
CDR3aa: CATRDSVGWGEQFF

j_gene: TRBJ2-5
abundance: once
d_gene: -
v_gene: TRBV7-3
CDR3nt: TGTGCCAGCAGCTCGGGACTTGGGGGCGAGACCCAGTACTTC
CDR3aa: CASSSGLGGETQYF

j_gene: TRBJ2-3
abundance: -
d_gene: -
v_gene: TRBV5-1
CDR3nt: TGCGCCAGCAGCGATGGTATAGGCACAGATACGCAGTATTTT
CDR3aa: CASSDGIGTDTQYF

j_gene: TRBJ1-5
abundance: -
d_gene: -
v_gene: TRBV2
CDR3nt: TGTGCCAGCAGTAATCAGGGGTCACAGCCCCAGCATTTT
CDR3aa: CASSNQGSQPQHF

j_gene: TRBJ2-7
abundance: few
d_gene: -
v_gene: TRBV27
CDR3nt: TGTGCCAGCAGTTTCTACTACGAGCAGTACTTC
CDR3aa: CASSFYYEQYF

j_gene: TRBJ2-1
abundance: -
d_gene: -
v_gene: TRBV5-6
CDR3nt: TGTGCCAGCAGCGGGGACTTGGGAGCCAATGAGCAGTTCTTC
CDR3aa: CASSGDLGANEQFF

j_gene: TRBJ1-1
abundance: -
d_gene: -
v_gene: TRBV4-3
CDR3nt: TGCGCCAGCAGCCAAGATATAGGGGCGAACACTGAAGCTTTCTTT
CDR3aa: CASSQDIGANTEAFF

j_gene: TRBJ2-3
abundance: -
d_gene: TRBD1
v_gene: TRBV5-1
CDR3nt: TGCGCCAGCAGATCGGGGACAGGGACCTCCACAGATACGCAGTATTTT
CDR3aa: CASRSGTGTSTDTQYF

j_gene: TRBJ1-1
abundance: -
d_gene: -
v_gene: TRBV5-6
CDR3nt: TGTGCCAGCAGCTTGTCGTTAGTTGGCAGCACTGAAGCTTTCTTT
CDR3aa: CASSLSLVGSTEAFF

j_gene: TRBJ2-3
abundance: -
d_gene: TRBD2
v_gene: TRBV9
CDR3nt: TGTGCCAGCAGCCCCGAACTAGCGGGAGGTTACACAGATACGCAGTATTTT
CDR3aa: CASSPELAGGYTDTQYF

j_gene: TRBJ1-5
abundance: -
d_gene: -
v_gene: TRBV29-1
CDR3nt: TGCAGCGTTTCAGGGCCCTACAATCAGCCCCAGCATTTT
CDR3aa: CSVSGPYNQPQHF

j_gene: TRBJ2-1
abundance: -
d_gene: -
v_gene: TRBV7-9
CDR3nt: TGTGCCAGCAGCTTAGGGCTAGCGCACTACAATGAGCAGTTCTTC
CDR3aa: CASSLGLAHYNEQFF

j_gene: TRBJ2-4
abundance: -
d_gene: -
v_gene: TRBV7-9
CDR3nt: TGTGCCAGCAGCTTAGATGGAGCAGGGCTGGCCAAAAACATTCAGTACTTC
CDR3aa: CASSLDGAGLAKNIQYF

j_gene: TRBJ1-1
abundance: once
d_gene: TRBD1
v_gene: TRBV20-1
CDR3nt: TGCAGTGCTAGACAACCATTCCGGACAGGGACATCGACTGAAGCTTTCTTT
CDR3aa: CSARQPFRTGTSTEAFF

j_gene: TRBJ1-4
abundance: once
d_gene: -
v_gene: TRBV30
CDR3nt: TGTGCCTACTCGCGGGGAGTTAATGAAAAACTGTTTTTT
CDR3aa: CAYSRGVNEKLFF